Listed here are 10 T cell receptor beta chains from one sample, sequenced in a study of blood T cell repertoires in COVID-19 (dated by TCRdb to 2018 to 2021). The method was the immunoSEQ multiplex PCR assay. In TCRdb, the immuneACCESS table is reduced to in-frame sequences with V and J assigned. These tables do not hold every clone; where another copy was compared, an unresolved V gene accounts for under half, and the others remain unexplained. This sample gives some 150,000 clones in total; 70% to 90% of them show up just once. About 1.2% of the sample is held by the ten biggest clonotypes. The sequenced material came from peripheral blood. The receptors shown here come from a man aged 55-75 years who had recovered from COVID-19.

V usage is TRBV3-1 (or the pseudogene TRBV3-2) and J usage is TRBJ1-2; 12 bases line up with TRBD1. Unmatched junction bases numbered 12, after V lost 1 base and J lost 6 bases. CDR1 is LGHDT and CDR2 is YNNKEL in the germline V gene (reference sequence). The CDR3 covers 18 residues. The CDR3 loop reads CASSQVVNRDRGLHGYTF. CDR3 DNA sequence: TGTGCCAGCAGCCAAGTAGTTAATCGGGACAGGGGGCTCCATGGCTACACCTTC.

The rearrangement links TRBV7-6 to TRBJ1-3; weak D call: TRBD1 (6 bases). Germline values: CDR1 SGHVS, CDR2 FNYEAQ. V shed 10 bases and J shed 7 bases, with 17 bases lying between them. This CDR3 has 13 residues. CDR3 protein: CATSRGGGNTIYF. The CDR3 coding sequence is TGTGCCACCTCTAGAGGGGGTGGGAACACCATATATTTT.

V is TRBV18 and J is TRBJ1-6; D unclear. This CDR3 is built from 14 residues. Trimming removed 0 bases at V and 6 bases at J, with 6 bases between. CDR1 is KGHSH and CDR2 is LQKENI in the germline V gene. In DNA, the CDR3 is TGTGCCAGCTCACCACCGGAGGTTAATTCACCCCTCCACTTT. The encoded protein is CASSPPEVNSPLHF.

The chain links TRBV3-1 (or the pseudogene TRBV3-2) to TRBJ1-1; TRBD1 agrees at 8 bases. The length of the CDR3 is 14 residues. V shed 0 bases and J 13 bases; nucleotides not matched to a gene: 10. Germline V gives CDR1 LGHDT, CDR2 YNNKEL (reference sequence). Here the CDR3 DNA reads TGTGCCAGCAGCCAAGAGGGGCGGACAGGGCGGGATTTCTTT. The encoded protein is CASSQEGRTGRDFF.

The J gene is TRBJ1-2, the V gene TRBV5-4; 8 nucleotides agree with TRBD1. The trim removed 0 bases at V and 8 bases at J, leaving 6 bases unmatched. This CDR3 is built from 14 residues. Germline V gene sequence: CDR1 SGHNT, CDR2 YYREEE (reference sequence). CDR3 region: CASSLVQGARGYTF. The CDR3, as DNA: TGTGCCAGCAGCTTGGTGCAGGGGGCGAGAGGCTACACCTTC.

This chain's CDR3 is CASSFTAGAVYNEQFF. CDR3 sequence (DNA): TGTGCCAGCAGTTTCACAGCGGGGGCCGTTTACAATGAGCAGTTCTTC. The chain recombines TRBV5-4 with TRBJ2-1; TRBD2 matches 8 bases. The V and J ends lost 5 bases and 4 bases, in that order; junction bases with no gene match: 11. Germline V CDR1 and CDR2: SGHNT, YYREEE (reference sequence). The length of the CDR3 is 16 residues.

The chain's CDR3 is CASSVAPQGNSGNTIYF. CDR3 nucleotides: TGTGCCAGCAGCGTAGCCCCCCAGGGGAACTCTGGAAACACCATATATTTT. V usage is TRBV9 and J usage is TRBJ1-3; D perhaps matches TRBD1 (6 bases). The germline V gene has CDR1 SGDLS and CDR2 YYNGEE. The CDR3 loop spans 17 amino acids. V shed 0 bases and J shed 0 bases, with 13 bases lying between them.

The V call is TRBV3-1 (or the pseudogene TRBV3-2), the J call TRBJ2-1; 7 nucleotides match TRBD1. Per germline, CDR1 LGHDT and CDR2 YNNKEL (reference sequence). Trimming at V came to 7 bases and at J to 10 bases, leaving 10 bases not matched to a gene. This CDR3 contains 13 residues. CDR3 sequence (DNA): TGTGCCAGCACTCCCCAAGGGGGCCGGGAGCAGTTCTTC. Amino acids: CASTPQGGREQFF.

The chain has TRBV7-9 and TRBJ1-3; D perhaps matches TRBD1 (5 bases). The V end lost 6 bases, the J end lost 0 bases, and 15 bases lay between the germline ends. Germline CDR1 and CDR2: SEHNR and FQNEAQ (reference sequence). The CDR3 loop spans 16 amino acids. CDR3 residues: CASSPWGESSGNTIYF. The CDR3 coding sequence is TGTGCCAGCAGTCCTTGGGGCGAAAGCTCTGGAAACACCATATATTTT.

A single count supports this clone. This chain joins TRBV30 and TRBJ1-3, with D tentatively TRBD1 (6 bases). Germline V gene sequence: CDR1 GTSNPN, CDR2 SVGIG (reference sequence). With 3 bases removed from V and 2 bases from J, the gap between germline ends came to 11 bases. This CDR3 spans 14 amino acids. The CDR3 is CAWSANRAGNTIYF. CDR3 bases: TGTGCCTGGAGCGCGAACAGGGCTGGAAACACCATATATTTT.